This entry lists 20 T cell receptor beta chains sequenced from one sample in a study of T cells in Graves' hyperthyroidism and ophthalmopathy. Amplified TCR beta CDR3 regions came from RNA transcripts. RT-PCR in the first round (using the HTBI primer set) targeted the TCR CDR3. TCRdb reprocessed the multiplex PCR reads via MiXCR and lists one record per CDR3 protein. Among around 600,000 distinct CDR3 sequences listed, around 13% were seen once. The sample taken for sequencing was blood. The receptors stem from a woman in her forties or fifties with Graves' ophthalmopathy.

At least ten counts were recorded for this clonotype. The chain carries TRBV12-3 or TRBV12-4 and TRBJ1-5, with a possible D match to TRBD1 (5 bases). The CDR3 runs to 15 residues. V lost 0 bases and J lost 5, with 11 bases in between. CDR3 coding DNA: TGTGCCAGCAGTTTAGCAGGGGCGCGGGATCAGCCCCAGCATTTT. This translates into CASSLAGARDQPQHF.

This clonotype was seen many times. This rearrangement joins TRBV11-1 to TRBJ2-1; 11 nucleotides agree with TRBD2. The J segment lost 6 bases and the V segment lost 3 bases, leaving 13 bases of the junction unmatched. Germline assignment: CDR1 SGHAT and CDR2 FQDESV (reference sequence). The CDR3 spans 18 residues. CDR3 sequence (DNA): TGTGCCAGCAGCTTCGGTCGAGTGGGACTAGCGGTTTCCAATGAGCAGTTCTTC. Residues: CASSFGRVGLAVSNEQFF.

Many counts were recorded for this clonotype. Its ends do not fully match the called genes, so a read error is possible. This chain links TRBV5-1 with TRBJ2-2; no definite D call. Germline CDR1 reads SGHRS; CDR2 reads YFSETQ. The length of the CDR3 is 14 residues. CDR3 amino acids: CASSLELNTGELFF. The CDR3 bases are TGTGCCAGCAGCTTAGAGTTGAACACCGGGGAGCTGTTTTTT.

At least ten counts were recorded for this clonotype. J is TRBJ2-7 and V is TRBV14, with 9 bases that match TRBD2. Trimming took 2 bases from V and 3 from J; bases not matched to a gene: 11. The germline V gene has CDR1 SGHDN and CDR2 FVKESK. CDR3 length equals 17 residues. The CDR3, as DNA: TGTGCCAGCAGCCAACACCTAGGCAGCGGGAGGTTCTACGAGCAGTACTTC. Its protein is CASSQHLGSGRFYEQYF.

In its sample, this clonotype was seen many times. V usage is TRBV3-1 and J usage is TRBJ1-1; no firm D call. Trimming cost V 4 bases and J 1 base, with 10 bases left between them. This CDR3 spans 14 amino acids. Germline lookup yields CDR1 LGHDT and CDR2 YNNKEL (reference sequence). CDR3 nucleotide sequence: TGTGCCAGCAGCCCACACCTAGGGAACACTGAAGCTTTCTTT. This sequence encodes CASSPHLGNTEAFF.

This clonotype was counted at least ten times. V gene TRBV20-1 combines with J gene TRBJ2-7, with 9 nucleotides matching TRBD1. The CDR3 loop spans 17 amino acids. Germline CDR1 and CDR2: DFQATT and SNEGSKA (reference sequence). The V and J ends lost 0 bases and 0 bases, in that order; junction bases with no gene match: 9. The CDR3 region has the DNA TGCAGTGCTAGAGATATCCAAGGACAGGGGAGCTCCTACGAGCAGTACTTC. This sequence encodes CSARDIQGQGSSYEQYF.

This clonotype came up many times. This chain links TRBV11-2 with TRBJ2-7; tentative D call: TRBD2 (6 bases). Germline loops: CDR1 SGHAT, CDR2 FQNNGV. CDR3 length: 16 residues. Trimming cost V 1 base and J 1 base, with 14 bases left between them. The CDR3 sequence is CASSLGLGGGSYEQYF. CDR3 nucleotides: TGTGCCAGCAGCTTAGGTCTGGGGGGAGGTTCCTACGAGCAGTACTTC.

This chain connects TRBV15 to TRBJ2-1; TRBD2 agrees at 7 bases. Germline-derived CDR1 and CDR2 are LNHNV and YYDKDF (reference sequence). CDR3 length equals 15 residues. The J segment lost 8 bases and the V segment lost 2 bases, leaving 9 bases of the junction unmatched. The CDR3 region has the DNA TGTGCCACCAGCAGAACTAGCGCGAAGGGGTATGAGCAGTTCTTC. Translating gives CATSRTSAKGYEQFF.

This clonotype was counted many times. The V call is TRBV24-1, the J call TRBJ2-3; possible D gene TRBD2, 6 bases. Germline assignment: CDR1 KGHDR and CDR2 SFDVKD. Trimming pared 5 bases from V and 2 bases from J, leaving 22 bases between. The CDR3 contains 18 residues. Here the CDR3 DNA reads TGTGCCACCAGTGTGCTAGGCGGGTTCGCGGGAAACACAGATACGCAGTATTTT. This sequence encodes CATSVLGGFAGNTDTQYF.

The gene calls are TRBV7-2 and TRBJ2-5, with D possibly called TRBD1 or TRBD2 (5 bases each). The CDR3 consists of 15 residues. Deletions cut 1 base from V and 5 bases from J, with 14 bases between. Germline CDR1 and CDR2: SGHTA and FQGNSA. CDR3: CASSLVGAQGETQYF. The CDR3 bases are TGTGCCAGCAGCTTAGTCGGGGCCCAAGGGGAGACCCAGTACTTC.

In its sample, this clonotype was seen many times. The CDR3 reads CARTGGTNTDTQYF. The CDR3 nucleotides are TGTGCTCGGACGGGCGGGACAAACACAGATACGCAGTATTTT. V and J are TRBV30 and TRBJ2-3; the D gene could be TRBD1 or TRBD2 (6 bases each). Germline V gives CDR1 GTSNPN, CDR2 SVGIG (reference sequence). The CDR3 has 14 residues.

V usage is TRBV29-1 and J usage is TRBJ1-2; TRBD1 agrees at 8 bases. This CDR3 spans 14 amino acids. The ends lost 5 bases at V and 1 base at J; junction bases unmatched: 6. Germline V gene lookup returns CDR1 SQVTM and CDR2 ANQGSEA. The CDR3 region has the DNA TGCAGCGTTTCCAGGGGGCCAGTTAACTATGGCTACACCTTC. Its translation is CSVSRGPVNYGYTF.

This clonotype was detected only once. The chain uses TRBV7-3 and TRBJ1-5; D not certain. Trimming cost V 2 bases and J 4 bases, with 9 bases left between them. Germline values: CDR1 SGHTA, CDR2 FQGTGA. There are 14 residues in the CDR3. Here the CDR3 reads CASSLARKNQPQHF. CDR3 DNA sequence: TGTGCCAGCAGCTTAGCCAGGAAAAATCAGCCCCAGCATTTT.

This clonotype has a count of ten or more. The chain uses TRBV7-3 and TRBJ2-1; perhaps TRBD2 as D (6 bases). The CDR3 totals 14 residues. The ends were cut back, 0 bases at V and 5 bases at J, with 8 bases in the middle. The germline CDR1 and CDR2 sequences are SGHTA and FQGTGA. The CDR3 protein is CASSLTSGHNEQFF. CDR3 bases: TGTGCCAGCAGCTTAACTAGCGGCCACAATGAGCAGTTCTTC.

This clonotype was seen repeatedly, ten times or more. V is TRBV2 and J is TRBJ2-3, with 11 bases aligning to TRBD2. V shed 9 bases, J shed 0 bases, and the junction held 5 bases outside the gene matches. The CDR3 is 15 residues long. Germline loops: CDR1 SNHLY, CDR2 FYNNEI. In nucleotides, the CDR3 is TGTGCCAGAGGGACTAGCGGTTCTAGCACAGATACGCAGTATTTT. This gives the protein CARGTSGSSTDTQYF.

CDR3 DNA: TGTGCCAGCAATTTTGGACACCTCATTCCGGAGACCCAGTACTTC. Its translation is CASNFGHLIPETQYF. The chain joins TRBV6-5 to TRBJ2-5; the D gene is possibly TRBD1 (5 bases). V was shortened by 7 bases and J by 5 bases, with 20 bases between the two germline ends. Germline assignment: CDR1 MNHEY and CDR2 SVGAGI. The CDR3 runs 15 residues.

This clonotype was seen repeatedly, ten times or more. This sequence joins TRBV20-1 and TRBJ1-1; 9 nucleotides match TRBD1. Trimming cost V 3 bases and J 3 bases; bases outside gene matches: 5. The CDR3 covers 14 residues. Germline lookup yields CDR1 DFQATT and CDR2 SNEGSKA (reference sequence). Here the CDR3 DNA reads TGCAGTGCTAGGAAGGGACAGGGATACACTGAAGCTTTCTTT. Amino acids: CSARKGQGYTEAFF.

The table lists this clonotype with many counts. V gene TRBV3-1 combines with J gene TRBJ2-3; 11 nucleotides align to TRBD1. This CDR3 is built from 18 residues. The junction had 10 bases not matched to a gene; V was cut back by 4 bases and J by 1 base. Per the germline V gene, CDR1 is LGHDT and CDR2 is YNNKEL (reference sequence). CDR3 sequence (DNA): TGTGCCAGCAGCCCTAAGGACAGGGGGCGTTGGGGCACAGATACGCAGTATTTT. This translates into CASSPKDRGRWGTDTQYF.

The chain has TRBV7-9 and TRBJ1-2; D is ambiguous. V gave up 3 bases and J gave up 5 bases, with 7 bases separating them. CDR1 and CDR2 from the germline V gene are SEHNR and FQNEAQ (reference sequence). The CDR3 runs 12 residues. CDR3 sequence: CASSFGLYGYTF. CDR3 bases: TGTGCCAGCAGCTTCGGGTTATATGGCTACACCTTC.

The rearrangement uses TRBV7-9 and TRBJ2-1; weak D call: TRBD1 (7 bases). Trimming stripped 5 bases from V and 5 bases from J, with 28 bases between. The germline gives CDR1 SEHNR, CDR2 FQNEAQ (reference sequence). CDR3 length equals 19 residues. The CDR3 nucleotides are TGTGCCAGCAGCGACGCCCCAGGGGGAGGCCCCACAACCCACAATGAGCAGTTCTTC. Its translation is CASSDAPGGGPTTHNEQFF.